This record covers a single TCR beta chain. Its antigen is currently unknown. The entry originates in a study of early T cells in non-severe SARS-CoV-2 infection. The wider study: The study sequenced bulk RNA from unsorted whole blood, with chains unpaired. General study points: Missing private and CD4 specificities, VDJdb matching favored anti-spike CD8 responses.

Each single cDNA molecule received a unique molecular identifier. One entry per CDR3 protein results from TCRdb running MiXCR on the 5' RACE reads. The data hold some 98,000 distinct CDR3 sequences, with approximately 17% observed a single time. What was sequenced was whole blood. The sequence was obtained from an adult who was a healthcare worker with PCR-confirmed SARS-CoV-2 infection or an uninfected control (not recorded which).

CDR3 DNA: TGTGCCAGCAGCTCTGGAGGGTTACGCTTTACTACTAACGTCCTGACTTTC. Its translation is CASSSGGLRFTTNVLTF. The V gene is TRBV11-2, the J gene TRBJ2-6, with D perhaps TRBD2 (6 bases). V was pared by 4 bases and J by 10 bases, with 23 bases between. Per the germline V gene, CDR1 is SGHAT and CDR2 is FQNNGV. The CDR3 is made up of 17 amino acids.